What follows are 5 T cell receptor beta chains derived from one specimen sequenced in a study of blood T cells in healthy people across ages. Sample-barcoded 5' priming and a J-beta primer mix drove a second PCR of roughly 7 to 11 cycles. TCRdb processed the 5' RACE reads anew with MiXCR; each CDR3 protein has one entry. The sample contains fewer than 950,000 distinct CDR3 sequences, 53% of which appear only once. Sequencing was performed on blood. The source of these receptors is a man older than 75 in good health.

The V and J genes are TRBV4-1 and TRBJ1-5, with 8 bases aligning to TRBD1. Germline lookup yields CDR1 MGHRA and CDR2 YSYEKL. The CDR3 is 15 residues long. The V and J ends lost 5 bases and 5 bases, in that order; junction bases with no gene match: 8. CDR3 residues: CASSLTRQGYQPQHF. CDR3 nucleotides: TGCGCCAGCAGCTTGACCCGACAGGGGTATCAGCCCCAGCATTTT.

This clonotype occurred a few times. This chain uses TRBV10-3 with TRBJ2-5; 12 bases match TRBD1. Germline loops: CDR1 ENHRY, CDR2 SYGVKD. V shed 2 bases and J 5 bases; nucleotides not matched to a gene: 6. This CDR3 comprises 16 residues. CDR3 residues: CAISESGTGGKETQYF. The CDR3 region has the DNA TGTGCCATCAGTGAGAGCGGGACAGGGGGCAAGGAGACCCAGTACTTC.

CDR3 nucleotide sequence: TGCAGCGTTGACCGGGGGACTAGGACTGAAGCTTTCTTT. Amino acid sequence: CSVDRGTRTEAFF. The chain combines TRBV29-1 with TRBJ1-1; possible D gene TRBD1, 5 bases. V was clipped by 3 bases and J by 5 bases, with 13 bases between them. Looked up from germline, CDR1 is SQVTM and CDR2 is ANQGSEA. The CDR3 contains 13 residues.

V and J are TRBV21-1 and TRBJ2-5; TRBD1 reflects the table's D call only, with no check against the DNA. TRBV21-1 is a pseudogene locus. This CDR3 has 17 amino acids. This CDR3 reads CASSARSQGRGRETQYF. DNA of the CDR3: TGTGCCAGCAGCGCTCGGTCACAGGGGCGAGGCAGGGAGACCCAGTACTTC.

This clonotype was detected only a few times. The chain combines TRBV6-2 or TRBV6-3 with TRBJ2-4, with 8 bases that match TRBD2. Trimming at V came to 2 bases and at J to 0 bases, leaving 12 bases not matched to a gene. The length of the CDR3 is 19 residues. The V gene's germline CDR1 is MNHEY and CDR2 SVGEGT. The CDR3 nucleotides are TGTGCCAGCAGTTACCCCCAGTGGAGCGGGAGTTTAGCCAAAAACATTCAGTACTTC. Amino acids: CASSYPQWSGSLAKNIQYF.